The 24 T cell receptor beta chains reported below all come from one sample, sequenced in a study of cytomegalovirus exposure and HLA in healthy donors. PCR employed 60 Vbeta and 13 Jbeta primers. The data were produced by immunoSEQ multiplex PCR, yet TCRdb's version contains in-frame clones alone and is incomplete. This table has around 190,000 clones, approximately 75% appearing once. Material for sequencing was PBMCs. These TCRs come from a man younger than 45 in good health and CMV-seropositive.

This sequence joins TRBV6-5 and TRBJ2-7; D is uncertain. This CDR3 comprises 15 residues. CDR1 is MNHEY, CDR2 SVGAGI, per germline. V was clipped by 2 bases and J by 2 bases, with 13 bases between them. CDR3 DNA sequence: TGTGCCAGCAGTTACGGGTCGGGTGAAGCCTACGAGCAGTACTTC. It specifies CASSYGSGEAYEQYF.

The V gene is TRBV5-1, the J gene TRBJ2-5; no definite D call. Trimming left V 6 bases short and J 4 bases short, with 16 bases between. Germline CDR1 is SGHRS and CDR2 is YFSETQ. CDR3 length: 14 amino acids. CDR3 sequence reads: CASTQAIGSETQYF. The CDR3 DNA reads as TGCGCCAGCACCCAGGCGATAGGTTCAGAGACCCAGTACTTC.

This chain links TRBV6-5 with TRBJ2-3, with TRBD2 matching over 10 bases. CDR1 MNHEY and CDR2 SVGAGI come from the germline V gene. This CDR3 comprises 13 residues. V gave up 5 bases and J gave up 12 bases; unmatched junction bases: 8. Here the CDR3 reads CASSPGTSASQYF. In nucleotides, the CDR3 is TGTGCCAGCAGTCCCGGGACTAGCGCGTCACAGTATTTT.

The rearrangement links TRBV27 to TRBJ2-3; 9 bases agree with TRBD2. Germline lookup yields CDR1 MNHEY and CDR2 SMNVEV (reference sequence). J lost 3 bases, V lost 2 bases, and 6 bases had no gene match. CDR3 length equals 16 residues. In DNA form, the CDR3 reads TGTGCCAGCAGTTTAGGCGCGGGGGGGTGGACAGATACGCAGTATTTT. Amino acids: CASSLGAGGWTDTQYF.

The rearrangement links TRBV9 to TRBJ2-1; no firm D call. The germline gives CDR1 SGDLS, CDR2 YYNGEE. This CDR3 comprises 15 residues. The germline V and J ends were trimmed by 0 bases and 6 bases, with 13 bases remaining between them. The CDR3 protein is CASSVEPRGSNEQFF. CDR3 DNA: TGTGCCAGCAGCGTAGAACCGCGCGGCAGCAATGAGCAGTTCTTC. Full variable domain (outside the CDR3, taken from reference TRBV9 and TRBJ2-1): DSGVTQTPKHLITATGQRVTLRCSPRSGDLSVYWYQQSLDQGLQFLIQYYNGEERAKGNILERFSAQQFPDLHSELNLSSLELGDSALYFCASSVEPRGSNEQFFGPGTRLTVL.

This CDR3 reads CASSFGQGSTYEQYF. The CDR3 nucleotides are TGTGCCAGCAGCTTTGGCCAGGGGAGTACTTACGAGCAGTACTTC. The rearrangement uses TRBV5-4 and TRBJ2-7; possible D gene TRBD1, 6 bases. The germline gives CDR1 SGHNT, CDR2 YYREEE (reference sequence). V gave up 2 bases and J gave up 4 bases, with 16 bases separating them. The CDR3 covers 15 residues.

This clone has only one observation. The chain couples TRBV5-4 to TRBJ2-1; the match to TRBD2 covers 10 bases. The CDR3 loop spans 16 amino acids. Germline CDR1 is SGHNT and CDR2 is YYREEE (reference sequence). V shed 4 bases and J 2 bases; nucleotides not matched to a gene: 6. CDR3 region: CASSMDLAGAYNEQFF. For the CDR3, the DNA is TGTGCCAGCAGCATGGACCTAGCGGGAGCCTACAATGAGCAGTTCTTC.

V usage is TRBV5-4 and J usage is TRBJ1-2; D is uncertain. CDR1 and CDR2 (germline): SGHNT, YYREEE (reference sequence). CDR3 length: 16 residues. V lost 4 bases and J lost 3, with 19 bases in between. The CDR3 is CASSTYGETRHYGYTF. CDR3 in DNA: TGTGCCAGCAGCACATACGGGGAGACGAGACACTATGGCTACACCTTC. Filled out from reference TRBV5-4 and TRBJ1-2, the complete variable domain reads ETGVTQSPTHLIKTRGQQVTLRCSSQSGHNTVSWYQQALGQGPQFIFQYYREEENGRGNFPPRFSGLQFPNYSSELNVNALELDDSALYLCASSTYGETRHYGYTFGSGTRLTVV.

V gene TRBV11-2 combines with J gene TRBJ2-5; D not certain. The closer fit of TRBJ2-7 to the DNA end suggests the J call may be wrong. The germline gives CDR1 SGHAT, CDR2 FQNNGV. The CDR3 totals 14 residues. The CDR3 protein is CASKPRWDSYEQYF. The DNA of the CDR3 is TGTGCCAGCAAACCTAGGTGGGACTCCTACGAGCAGTACTTC.

The chain carries TRBV10-3 and TRBJ2-7, with D perhaps TRBD2 (5 bases). Germline lookup yields CDR1 ENHRY and CDR2 SYGVKD. V was clipped by 10 bases and J by 3 bases, with 13 bases between them. The length of the CDR3 is 12 residues. CDR3 in DNA: TGTGCCACCGCTAGCCGGGACTACGAGCAGTACTTC. It codes for CATASRDYEQYF.

J is TRBJ2-5 and V is TRBV11-3; 7 nucleotides line up with TRBD1. V was pared by 5 bases and J by 5 bases, with 5 bases of the junction left unmatched. The CDR3 has 13 residues. Germline V CDR1 and CDR2: SGHNT, YENEEA. The CDR3 protein is CASSRGTAETQYF. Here the CDR3 DNA reads TGTGCCAGCAGCCGAGGGACAGCGGAGACCCAGTACTTC.

The rearrangement links TRBV6-5 to TRBJ2-1; the match to TRBD2 covers 7 bases. The germline CDR1 and CDR2 sequences are MNHEY and SVGAGI. After removal of 2 bases from V and 1 base from J, the junction contained 5 bases not matched to a gene. The CDR3 spans 16 residues. CDR3 sequence: CASSYGTTISYNEQFF. The DNA for the CDR3 is TGTGCCAGCAGTTACGGGACTACTATATCCTACAATGAGCAGTTCTTC.

CDR3 in amino acids: CATSKDRGLTYEQYF. In DNA form, the CDR3 reads TGTGCCACCAGCAAGGACAGGGGGCTCACCTACGAGCAGTACTTC. V gene TRBV15 combines with J gene TRBJ2-7; 11 bases agree with TRBD1. CDR3 length equals 15 residues. Germline CDR1 and CDR2: LNHNV and YYDKDF (reference sequence). With V trimmed by 4 bases and J by 2 bases, 4 bases remained unmatched.

The V and J genes are TRBV7-3 and TRBJ2-2, with 8 bases aligning to TRBD1. V shed 5 bases and J 6 bases; nucleotides not matched to a gene: 5. Germline V CDR1 and CDR2: SGHTA, FQGTGA. The CDR3 loop spans 14 amino acids. CDR3 DNA sequence: TGTGCCAGCAGCCAGACAGGGGAGGCCGGGGAGCTGTTTTTT. Translating gives CASSQTGEAGELFF.

This clone turned up a few times. The V call is TRBV6-5, the J call TRBJ2-7, with 9 bases identical to TRBD1. CDR1 is MNHEY and CDR2 is SVGAGI in the germline V gene. V was pared by 11 bases and J by 5 bases, with 10 bases of the junction left unmatched. The CDR3 sequence is 13 residues long. CDR3: CACRDRVWNEQYF. The CDR3 region has the DNA TGTGCCTGCCGGGACAGGGTCTGGAACGAGCAGTACTTC.

CDR3 loop: CASSVTGRPYEQYF. The CDR3, as DNA: TGTGCCAGCAGCGTAACCGGGAGGCCCTACGAGCAGTACTTC. This chain links TRBV9 with TRBJ2-7; 7 positions match TRBD2. The CDR3 extends over 14 amino acids. Germline trimming cut 1 base from V and 2 bases from J; bases unmatched to any gene: 3. Germline CDR1 reads SGDLS; CDR2 reads YYNGEE. Full variable domain (remainder filled in from reference TRBV9 and TRBJ2-7): DSGVTQTPKHLITATGQRVTLRCSPRSGDLSVYWYQQSLDQGLQFLIQYYNGEERAKGNILERFSAQQFPDLHSELNLSSLELGDSALYFCASSVTGRPYEQYFGPGTRLTVT.

This chain connects TRBV27 to TRBJ1-6, with D possibly TRBD1 on 5 matching bases. This CDR3 is built from 15 residues. V lost 8 bases and J 3 bases, leaving 14 bases between the germline ends. Germline V gene lookup returns CDR1 MNHEY and CDR2 SMNVEV (reference sequence). Here the CDR3 DNA reads TGTGCCAGCCAAGACCGGGGGGGCTATAATTCACCCCTCCACTTT. This encodes CASQDRGGYNSPLHF.

This chain connects TRBV29-1 to TRBJ2-1; 8 positions agree with TRBD2. Germline loops: CDR1 SQVTM, CDR2 ANQGSEA. The CDR3 covers 14 residues. V shed 7 bases, J shed 6 bases, and the junction held 11 bases outside the gene matches. For the CDR3, the DNA is TGCAGCGCTGCATCCGGGACTAGAGGCAATGAGCAGTTCTTC. Translated: CSAASGTRGNEQFF.

The sample holds a few counts of this clone. The chain couples TRBV4-3 to TRBJ2-3, with a tentative D call TRBD2 (5 bases). Germline-derived CDR1 and CDR2 are LGHNA and YSLEER. This CDR3 has 16 residues. V was cut by 2 bases and J by 2 bases, with 14 bases left in between. For the CDR3, the DNA is TGCGCCAGCAGCCAATTTAAGACGGGGTCCACAGATACGCAGTATTTT. Translating gives CASSQFKTGSTDTQYF.

The rearrangement uses TRBV4-1 and TRBJ1-1; D possibly corresponds to TRBD1 (5 bases). The CDR3 is made up of 17 amino acids. Germline-derived CDR1 and CDR2 are MGHRA and YSYEKL. The V end lost 2 bases, the J end lost 1 base, and 17 bases lay between the germline ends. CDR3: CASSQILGRRANTEAFF. CDR3 sequence (DNA): TGCGCCAGCAGCCAAATTTTGGGGCGCAGGGCGAACACTGAAGCTTTCTTT.

This clone was observed a single time. V gene TRBV9 combines with J gene TRBJ1-6, with D hard to call. Trimming left V 7 bases short and J 2 bases short, with 7 bases between. The CDR3 has 13 amino acids. The germline gives CDR1 SGDLS, CDR2 YYNGEE. As DNA, the CDR3 is TGTGCCAGCGGAGAACCCTATAATTCACCCCTCCACTTT. It specifies CASGEPYNSPLHF.

The chain combines TRBV29-1 with TRBJ1-1, with 7 bases that match TRBD1. Trimming at V came to 7 bases and at J to 4 bases, leaving 6 bases not matched to a gene. Germline CDR1 reads SQVTM; CDR2 reads ANQGSEA. The CDR3 runs 12 residues. In DNA form, the CDR3 reads TGCAGCGCCGACAGGGATGCCACTGAAGCTTTCTTT. It translates to CSADRDATEAFF.

CDR3 amino acids: CATSRERGSNEQFF. As DNA, the CDR3 is TGTGCCACCAGCAGAGAACGGGGATCAAATGAGCAGTTCTTC. This rearrangement joins TRBV15 to TRBJ2-1; possible D gene TRBD2, 5 bases. With 0 bases removed from V and 7 bases from J, the gap between germline ends came to 10 bases. The CDR3 is made up of 14 amino acids. Germline CDR1 reads LNHNV; CDR2 reads YYDKDF (reference sequence).

V gene TRBV4-1 combines with J gene TRBJ1-2; maybe TRBD1 (5 bases). V was trimmed by 4 bases and J by 8 bases, leaving 35 bases between them. The CDR3 has 20 residues. Germline CDR1 reads MGHRA; CDR2 reads YSYEKL. The CDR3 protein is CASSPRPNAGGPQGGGGYTF. The DNA for the CDR3 is TGCGCCAGCAGCCCTAGACCCAATGCGGGAGGACCCCAGGGCGGAGGGGGCTACACCTTC.